This record covers a single T cell receptor (beta chain). The antigen this receptor binds is unknown. The CDR3 contains 15 residues, cysteine and phenylalanine counted. The DNA is not on file. The run used a NextSeq 550. The Human TCR Profiling Kit (MiLaboratory) was used to make UMI-labeled 5' RACE TRB cDNA libraries. The full amount of extracted RNA was used for cDNA synthesis, and the full amount of resulting cDNA was used for PCR amplification. Libraries were prepared in parallel using an identical number of PCR cycles. In the original analysis: MIGEC and MiXCR extracted about 53,000 +/- 10,000 unique UMI-labeled TRB cDNA molecules per library, requiring at least two reads per UMI. On average, approximately 40,000 +/- 10,000 functional in-frame TRB CDR3 nucleotide clonotypes lacking stop codons were found per library. After downsampling to 5000 UMI-labeled TRB molecules per sample, diversity metrics, including normalized Shannon-Wiener and Chao1, were computed in VDJtools. For the central five CDR3 residues, VDJtools calculated physicochemical properties weighted by clonotype size, namely interaction energy, strength, volume and Kidera factor 4. Each CDR3 protein sequence appears as one entry after TCRdb reprocessed the reads, and no DNA is included. It is TCRdb's table, rather than the study itself, that gives the V and J calls and clone size. This specimen's table enumerates some 150,000 distinct CDR3 sequences. 0.4% to 0.5% of the sample belongs to the ten largest clones.

For each CD8+ T cell subset, flow sorting was done in triplicate, and roughly 310,000 cells per subset went directly into RLT lysis buffer. To exclude memory contaminants, naive CD8+ T cells were stringently defined as CD45RO-CCR7+CD27+CD95-. Standard density gradient centrifugation was used to isolate peripheral blood mononuclear cells from buffy coats. Naive CXCR3-negative and CXCR3-positive CD8+ T cells were flow-sorted on a FACSAria III. Total RNA was extracted from sorted cells using an RNeasy Mini Kit. This sample was taken from a study of CXCR3-negative and CXCR3-positive naive CD8 T cells (dated by TCRdb to between 2017 and 2020). A note on the overall study: In total, 130 million to 150 million TRB reads were obtained, or roughly 1.5 +/- 0.3 million reads per library. The diversity and physicochemical repertoire analyses included more than ten donors pooled from two independent experiments. For the TRBV-TRBJ cluster analysis, the naive subsets came from about five donors, while the memory cells came from 3 donors.

The paper as a whole reports these results and caveats: Because CXCR3 expression was partially decreased after cryopreservation, freshly isolated PBMCs were used for most assays. Because surface CD5, which has been linked to self-reactivity in mice, was comparable between naive subsets, TCR interaction strength was also inferred from TRB CDR3 physicochemical properties. Comparably high repertoire diversity was found in both naive subsets, whereas much lower repertoire diversity was found in memory CD8+ T cells. TRB CDR3s from CXCR3-positive naive cells showed higher hydrophobicity (lower Kidera factor 4), lower energy, and higher strength and volume indices than CXCR3-negative naive cells. Within the same donor, TRBV-TRBJ usage looked similar between naive CXCR3-negative and CXCR3-positive cells, but memory cells had distinct patterns.

Sequencing used naive CXCR3+ CD8+ T cells from blood. Interpreted using the paper, the cell subset or site label stands for: CD45RO-CCR7+CD27+CD95- naive CD8+ T cells expressing CXCR3 (TNR3+). The sequence is built from TRBV21-1 and TRBJ2-3; TCRdb calls TRBD2, which cannot be checked without DNA. TRBV21-1 is a listed pseudogene. This TCR was recovered from a human donor in good health. Some clones in this sample may be carry-over from other donors' samples. The CDR3 here reads CASSERDLSTDTQYF.